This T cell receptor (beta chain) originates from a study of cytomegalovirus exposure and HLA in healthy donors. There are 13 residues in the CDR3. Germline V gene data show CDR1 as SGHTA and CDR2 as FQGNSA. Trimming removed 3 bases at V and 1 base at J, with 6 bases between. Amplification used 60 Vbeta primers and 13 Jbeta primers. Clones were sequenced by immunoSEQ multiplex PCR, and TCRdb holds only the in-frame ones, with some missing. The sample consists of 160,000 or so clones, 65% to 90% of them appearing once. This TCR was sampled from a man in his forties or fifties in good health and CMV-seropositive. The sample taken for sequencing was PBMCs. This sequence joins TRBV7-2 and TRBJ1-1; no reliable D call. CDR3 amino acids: CASSFSQNTEAFF. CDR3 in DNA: TGTGCCAGCAGCTTTTCCCAGAACACTGAAGCTTTCTTT.